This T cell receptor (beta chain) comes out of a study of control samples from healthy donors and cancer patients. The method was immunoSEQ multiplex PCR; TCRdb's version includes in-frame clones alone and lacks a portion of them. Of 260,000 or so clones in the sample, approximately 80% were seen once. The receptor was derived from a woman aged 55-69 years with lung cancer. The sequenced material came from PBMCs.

The DNA of the CDR3 is TGTGCCAGCAGCCAAGAGGGTAGCTCCTATAATTCACCCCTCCACTTT. Encoded protein: CASSQEGSSYNSPLHF. The rearrangement uses TRBV4-2 and TRBJ1-6, with D hard to call. Trimming stripped 0 bases from V and 0 bases from J, with 6 bases between. The CDR3 covers 16 residues. Per the germline V gene, CDR1 is LGHNA and CDR2 is YNFKEQ.